Shown below are 3 T cell receptor beta chains from a single sample sequenced in a study of glioma-infiltrating T cells. Amplification of TCR alpha and beta CDR3 regions from RNA used iRepertoire nested multiplex PCR. Each CDR3 protein gets one entry after TCRdb re-called the multiplex PCR reads with MiXCR. The sample comprises about 180,000 distinct CDR3 sequences, around 40% of which are singletons, and around 5% rests with the top ten. Sequenced sample: glioma tissue, nonneoplastic brain tissue, or PBMCs (not recorded which). The receptors shown here come from a human donor with low-grade glioma or glioblastoma, undergoing nonglioma brain surgery, or in good health (not recorded which).

V and J are TRBV19 and TRBJ1-2; the D is unclear. V dropped 3 bases and J dropped 4 bases, with 18 bases sitting between them. CDR1 is LNHDA, CDR2 SQIVND, per germline (reference sequence). This CDR3 has 16 residues. The CDR3 DNA reads as TGTGCCAGTAGTATTCCAGCAAACAGCCCGGTCTATGGCTACACCTTC. As protein: CASSIPANSPVYGYTF.

This clonotype was detected many times. The rearrangement links TRBV2 to TRBJ1-3, with 7 bases identical to TRBD1. Unmatched junction bases numbered 12, after V lost 8 bases and J lost 2 bases. CDR3 length: 16 residues. Germline assignment: CDR1 SNHLY and CDR2 FYNNEI. The CDR3, as DNA: TGTGCCAGCTTGAGGGGACAGCGAGAACCTGGAAACACCATATATTTT. Protein sequence: CASLRGQREPGNTIYF.

This clonotype was counted once. V and J are TRBV6-6 and TRBJ2-1; D is undetermined. Trimming cost V 4 bases and J 8 bases, with 15 bases left between them. Germline loops: CDR1 MNHNY, CDR2 SVGAGI (reference sequence). This CDR3 comprises 14 residues. The CDR3 nucleotides are TGTGCCAGCAGTTGCTCGGGCAAATACGATGAGCAGTTCTTC. This gives the protein CASSCSGKYDEQFF.